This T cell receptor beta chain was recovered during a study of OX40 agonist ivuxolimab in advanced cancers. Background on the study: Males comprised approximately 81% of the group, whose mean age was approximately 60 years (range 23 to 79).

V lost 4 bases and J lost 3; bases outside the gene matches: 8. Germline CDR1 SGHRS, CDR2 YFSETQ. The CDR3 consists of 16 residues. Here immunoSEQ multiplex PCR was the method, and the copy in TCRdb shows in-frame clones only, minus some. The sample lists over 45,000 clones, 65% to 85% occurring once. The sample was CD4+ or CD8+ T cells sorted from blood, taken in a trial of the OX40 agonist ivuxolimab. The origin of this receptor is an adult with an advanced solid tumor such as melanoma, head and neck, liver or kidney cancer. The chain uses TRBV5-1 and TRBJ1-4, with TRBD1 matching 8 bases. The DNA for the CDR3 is TGCGCCAGCAGCGCAAACCAGGGGGCGGCTAATGAAAAACTGTTTTTT. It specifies CASSANQGAANEKLFF.